The sequence of this TCR beta chain was determined in a study of T cells in tumors after PD-1 blockade. Overall study context: On average, peripheral blood gave 113,528 TCR templates and 30,000 to 40,000 unique clonotypes.

Per germline, CDR1 SGHRS and CDR2 YFSETQ. The CDR3 runs 12 residues. The germline V and J ends were trimmed by 4 bases and 2 bases, with 5 bases remaining between them. Profiled with immunoSEQ multiplex PCR; TCRdb holds only in-frame clones, not every one. The data show roughly 48,000 clones, approximately 81% seen once. The rearrangement links TRBV5-1 to TRBJ2-3; no reliable D call. The receptor comes from a human donor with basal cell carcinoma. The sample in question was PBMCs, obtained before anti-PD-1 treatment. CDR3 in amino acids: CASSKFTDTQYF. As DNA, the CDR3 is TGCGCCAGCAGCAAGTTCACAGATACGCAGTATTTT.